The rows below give T cell receptor beta chains drawn from one sample of a study of T cells in localized non-small cell lung cancer. Produced via immunoSEQ multiplex PCR; TCRdb's table is partial and in-frame only. The sample lists around 2,600 clones, around 26% occurring once. The sample in question was lung tumor tissue, obtained before any cancer treatment. These receptors were obtained from a man aged 40-75 years with stage I squamous cell lung carcinoma. Each CDR3 is given without its conserved first and last residue. Clone size, where shown, is once, few, many, or a class for clones that have expanded.

len | abundance | j_gene | v_gene | CDR3aa
12 | NA | TRBJ1-1 | TRBV11-3 | ASSRGQGGTEAF
15 | NA | TRBJ1-6 | TRBV15 | ATSRAGTGGGNSPLH
10 | NA | TRBJ2-7 | TRBV6-8 | AISDFGYEQY
12 | medium-sized | TRBJ2-7 | TRBV11-3 | ASSTTSGNYEQY
14 | medium-sized | TRBJ2-2 | TRBV19 | ASSLQAGLGAGELF
13 | NA | TRBJ2-7 | TRBV19 | ASSSSGTGVYEQY
12 | few | TRBJ2-7 | TRBV6-1 | ASSEDPGRYEQY
14 | NA | TRBJ2-5 | TRBV5-1 | ASSLAGTAPQETQY
13 | medium-sized | TRBJ2-2 | TRBV4-1 | ASSGTGGRTGELF
11 | few | TRBJ2-3 | TRBV9 | ASSVDGTDTQY
13 | NA | TRBJ1-1 | TRBV6-8 | ASSSSPPRGTEAF
13 | NA | TRBJ1-2 | TRBV15 | ATSREARTNYGYT
14 | NA | TRBJ2-3 | TRBV9 | ASSVEAGPSTDTQY
11 | few | TRBJ1-2 | TRBV6-8 | ASSPTYNYGYT
11 | few | TRBJ1-1 | TRBV6-8 | ASIRGEGTEAF
15 | few | TRBJ1-4 | TRBV7-7 | ASSGDGYRQPGVKLF
14 | few | TRBJ1-4 | TRBV6-8 | ASKSRGTGLNEKLF
11 | NA | TRBJ1-1 | TRBV6-8 | ASSVDSVGEAF
14 | few | TRBJ1-3 | TRBV18 | ASSQTGGNSGNTIY
14 | once | TRBJ2-2 | TRBV5-1 | ASSPLTVGAGLELF
16 | NA | TRBJ1-1 | TRBV10-2 | ASSVKKNSGHLNTEAF
11 | few | TRBJ1-1 | TRBV28 | ASGGTANTEAF
11 | few | TRBJ1-1 | TRBV29-1 | STRYREGTEAF
15 | few | TRBJ2-2 | TRBV7-5 | ASSPPRRPSNTGELF
13 | NA | TRBJ2-2 | TRBV5-1 | ASSGGQINTGELF
14 | NA | TRBJ2-2 | TRBV5-1 | ASSLGLSTNTGELF
12 | NA | TRBJ2-7 | TRBV6-8 | ASSPREFSYEQY
11 | NA | TRBJ1-2 | TRBV6-8 | ASRDSYFYGYT